This entry concerns a single T cell receptor beta chain. Its antigen is still unknown. Profiling relied on immunoSEQ multiplex PCR, and the TCRdb table lists in-frame clones only, not all of them. The sample holds fewer than 40,000 clones; approximately 71% are singletons and the top ten take 4% to 5%. This entry is derived from a study of vaccination effects on CD4 cells after COVID-19. Points from the study as a whole: The vaccine-induced clones of healthy vaccinees included only 1 of 255 that cross-reacted with common cold coronaviruses. Marked clonal contraction was seen in infection- and vaccine-induced clones late after vaccination. There were few convalescent patients in the study and no early post-infection timepoints.

Isolation of CD4+ T cells took place after approximately ten days of culture. This sequence was found in a human donor who received a COVID-19 vaccine. The sequencing here drew on CD4+ T cells from PBMCs cultured without peptide, taken before COVID-19 vaccination.

CDR3 sequence (DNA): TGTGCCAGCAGCTTAGTACAGGGAGAGGGCAATCAGCCCCAGCATTTT. Its protein product is CASSLVQGEGNQPQHF. The chain links TRBV7-8 to TRBJ1-5, with D tentatively TRBD1 (6 bases). The CDR3 has 16 amino acids. The germline V gene has CDR1 SGHVS and CDR2 FQNEAQ. Trimming pared 1 base from V and 2 bases from J, leaving 12 bases between. The whole variable domain, filled in from reference TRBV7-8 and TRBJ1-5, reads GAGVSQSPRYKVAKRGQDVALRCDPISGHVSLFWYQQALGQGPEFLTYFQNEAQLDKSGLPSDRFFAERPEGSVSTLKIQRTQQEDSAVYLCASSLVQGEGNQPQHFGDGTRLSIL.